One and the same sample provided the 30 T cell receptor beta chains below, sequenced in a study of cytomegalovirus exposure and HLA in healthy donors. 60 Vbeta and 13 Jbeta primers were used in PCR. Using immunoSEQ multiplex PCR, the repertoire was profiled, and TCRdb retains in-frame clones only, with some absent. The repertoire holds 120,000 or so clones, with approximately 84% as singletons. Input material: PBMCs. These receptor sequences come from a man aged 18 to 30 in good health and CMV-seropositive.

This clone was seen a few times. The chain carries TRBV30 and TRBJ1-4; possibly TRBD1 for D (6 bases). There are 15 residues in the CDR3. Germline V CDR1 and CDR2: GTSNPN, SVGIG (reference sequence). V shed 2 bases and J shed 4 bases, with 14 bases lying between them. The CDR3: CAWSNKDSFNEKLFF. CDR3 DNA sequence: TGTGCCTGGAGTAACAAGGACAGCTTTAATGAAAAACTGTTTTTT.

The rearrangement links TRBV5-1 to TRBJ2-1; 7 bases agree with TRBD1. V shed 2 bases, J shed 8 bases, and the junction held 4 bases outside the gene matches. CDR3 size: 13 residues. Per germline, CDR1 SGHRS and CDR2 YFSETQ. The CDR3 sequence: CASSLVDRDEQFF. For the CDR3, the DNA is TGCGCCAGCAGCTTAGTCGACAGGGATGAGCAGTTCTTC. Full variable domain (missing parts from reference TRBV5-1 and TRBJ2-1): KAGVTQTPRYLIKTRGQQVTLSCSPISGHRSVSWYQQTPGQGLQFLFEYFSETQRNKGNFPGRFSGRQFSNSRSEMNVSTLELGDSALYLCASSLVDRDEQFFGPGTRLTVL.

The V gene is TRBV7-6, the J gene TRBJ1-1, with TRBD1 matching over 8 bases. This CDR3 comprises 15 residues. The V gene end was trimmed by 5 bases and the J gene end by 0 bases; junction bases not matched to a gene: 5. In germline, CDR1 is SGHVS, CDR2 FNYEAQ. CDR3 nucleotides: TGTGCCAGCAGCCTGGGACAGGACATGAACACTGAAGCTTTCTTT. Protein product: CASSLGQDMNTEAFF.

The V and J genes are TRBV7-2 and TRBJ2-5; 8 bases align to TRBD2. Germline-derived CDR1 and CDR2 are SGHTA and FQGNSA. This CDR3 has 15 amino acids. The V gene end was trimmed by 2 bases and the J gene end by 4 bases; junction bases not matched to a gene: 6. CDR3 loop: CASSLQAGVLETQYF. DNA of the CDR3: TGTGCCAGCAGCTTACAAGCGGGAGTGTTAGAGACCCAGTACTTC.

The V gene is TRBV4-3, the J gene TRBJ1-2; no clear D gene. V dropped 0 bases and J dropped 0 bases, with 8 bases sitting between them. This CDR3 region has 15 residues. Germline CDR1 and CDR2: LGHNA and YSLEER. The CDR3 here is CASSQDFTANYGYTF. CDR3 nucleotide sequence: TGCGCCAGCAGCCAAGATTTCACGGCTAACTATGGCTACACCTTC.

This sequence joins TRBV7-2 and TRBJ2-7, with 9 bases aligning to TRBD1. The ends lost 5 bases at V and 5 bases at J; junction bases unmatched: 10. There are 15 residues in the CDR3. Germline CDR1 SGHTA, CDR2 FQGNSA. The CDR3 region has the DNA TGTGCCAGCAGCCGACTAGGGACAGGGAACCACGAGCAGTACTTC. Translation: CASSRLGTGNHEQYF. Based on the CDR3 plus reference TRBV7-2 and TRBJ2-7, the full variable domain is GAGVSQSPSNKVTEKGKDVELRCDPISGHTALYWYRQSLGQGLEFLIYFQGNSAPDKSGLPSDRFSAERTGGSVSTLTIQRTQQEDSAVYLCASSRLGTGNHEQYFGPGTRLTVT.

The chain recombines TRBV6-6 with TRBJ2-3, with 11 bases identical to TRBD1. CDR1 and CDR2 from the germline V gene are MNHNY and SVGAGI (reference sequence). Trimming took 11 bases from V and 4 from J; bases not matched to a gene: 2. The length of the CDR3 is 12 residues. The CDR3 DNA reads TGTGCCGGGGGACAGGGGGCAGATACGCAGTATTTT. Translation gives CAGGQGADTQYF.

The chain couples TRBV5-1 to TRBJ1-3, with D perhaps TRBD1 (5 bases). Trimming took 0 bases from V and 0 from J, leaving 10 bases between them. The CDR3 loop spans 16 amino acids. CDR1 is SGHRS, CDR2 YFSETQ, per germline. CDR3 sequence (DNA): TGCGCCAGCAGCTTGGATGGGGCCCCCTCTGGAAACACCATATATTTT. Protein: CASSLDGAPSGNTIYF. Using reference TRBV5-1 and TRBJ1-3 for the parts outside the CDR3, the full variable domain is KAGVTQTPRYLIKTRGQQVTLSCSPISGHRSVSWYQQTPGQGLQFLFEYFSETQRNKGNFPGRFSGRQFSNSRSEMNVSTLELGDSALYLCASSLDGAPSGNTIYFGEGSWLTVV.

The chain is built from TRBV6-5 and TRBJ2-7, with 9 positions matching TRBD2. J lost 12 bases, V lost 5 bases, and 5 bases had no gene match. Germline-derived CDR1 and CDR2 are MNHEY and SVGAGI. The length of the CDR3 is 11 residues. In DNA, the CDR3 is TGTGCCAGCAGTCTAGCGGGGATACTGTACTTC. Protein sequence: CASSLAGILYF.

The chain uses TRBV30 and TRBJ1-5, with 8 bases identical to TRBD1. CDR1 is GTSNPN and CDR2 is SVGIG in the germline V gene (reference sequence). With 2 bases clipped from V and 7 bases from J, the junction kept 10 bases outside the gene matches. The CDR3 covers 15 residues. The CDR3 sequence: CAWSFGRQGPQPQHF. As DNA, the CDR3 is TGTGCCTGGAGTTTCGGCAGACAGGGGCCGCAGCCCCAGCATTTT.

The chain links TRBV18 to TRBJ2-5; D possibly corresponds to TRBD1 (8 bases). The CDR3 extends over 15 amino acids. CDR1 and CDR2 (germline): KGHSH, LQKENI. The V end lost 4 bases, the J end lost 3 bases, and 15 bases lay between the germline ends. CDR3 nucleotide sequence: TGTGCCAGCTCACTCGGACAGGGAGGGGAAGAGACCCAGTACTTC. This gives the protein CASSLGQGGEETQYF.

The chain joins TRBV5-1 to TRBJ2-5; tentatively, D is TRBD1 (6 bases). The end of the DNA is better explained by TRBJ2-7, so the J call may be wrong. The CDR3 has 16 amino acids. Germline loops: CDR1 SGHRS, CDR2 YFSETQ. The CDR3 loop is CASSSRDTLNAYEQYF. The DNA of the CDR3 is TGCGCCAGCAGCTCCCGGGACACCTTAAATGCCTACGAGCAGTACTTC.

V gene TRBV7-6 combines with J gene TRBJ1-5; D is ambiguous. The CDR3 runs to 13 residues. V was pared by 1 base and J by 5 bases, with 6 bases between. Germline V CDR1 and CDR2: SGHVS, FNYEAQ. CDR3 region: CASSLGTDQPQHF. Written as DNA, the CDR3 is TGTGCCAGCAGCTTAGGCACAGATCAGCCCCAGCATTTT.

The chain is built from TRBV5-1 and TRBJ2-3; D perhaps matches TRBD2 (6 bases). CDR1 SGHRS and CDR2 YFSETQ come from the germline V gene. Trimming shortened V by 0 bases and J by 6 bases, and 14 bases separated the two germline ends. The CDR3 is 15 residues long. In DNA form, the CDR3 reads TGCGCCAGCAGCTTGGCCTTACTAGCCCACGATACGCAGTATTTT. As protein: CASSLALLAHDTQYF. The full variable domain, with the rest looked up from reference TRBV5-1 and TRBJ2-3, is KAGVTQTPRYLIKTRGQQVTLSCSPISGHRSVSWYQQTPGQGLQFLFEYFSETQRNKGNFPGRFSGRQFSNSRSEMNVSTLELGDSALYLCASSLALLAHDTQYFGPGTRLTVL.

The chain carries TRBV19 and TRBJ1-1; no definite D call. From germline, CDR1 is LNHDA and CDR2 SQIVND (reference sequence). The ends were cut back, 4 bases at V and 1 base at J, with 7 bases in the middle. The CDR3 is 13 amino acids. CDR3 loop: CASSRRENTEAFF. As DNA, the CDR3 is TGTGCCAGTAGTAGACGGGAGAACACTGAAGCTTTCTTT.

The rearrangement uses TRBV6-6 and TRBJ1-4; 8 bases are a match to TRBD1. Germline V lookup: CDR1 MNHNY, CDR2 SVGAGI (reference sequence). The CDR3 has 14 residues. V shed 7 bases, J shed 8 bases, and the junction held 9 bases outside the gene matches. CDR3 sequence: CASTKTGAREKLFF. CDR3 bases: TGTGCCAGCACTAAGACAGGGGCGAGAGAAAAACTGTTTTTT.

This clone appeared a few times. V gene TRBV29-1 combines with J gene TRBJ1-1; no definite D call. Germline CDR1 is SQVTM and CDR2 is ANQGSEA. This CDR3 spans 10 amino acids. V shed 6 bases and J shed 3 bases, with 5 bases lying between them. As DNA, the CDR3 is TGCAGCGTAGACTACACTGAAGCTTTCTTT. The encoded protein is CSVDYTEAFF.

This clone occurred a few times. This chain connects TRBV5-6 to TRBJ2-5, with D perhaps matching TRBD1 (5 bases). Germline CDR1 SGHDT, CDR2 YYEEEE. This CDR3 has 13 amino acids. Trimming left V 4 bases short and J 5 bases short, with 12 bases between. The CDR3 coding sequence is TGTGCCAGCAGCGTTGGGGCTGAGGAGACCCAGTACTTC. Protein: CASSVGAEETQYF.

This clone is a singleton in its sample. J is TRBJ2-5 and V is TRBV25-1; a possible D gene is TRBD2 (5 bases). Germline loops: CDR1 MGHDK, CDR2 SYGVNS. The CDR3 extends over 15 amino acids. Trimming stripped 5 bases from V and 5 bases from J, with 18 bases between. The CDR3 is CASSPPSGFPETQYF. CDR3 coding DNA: TGTGCCAGCAGTCCCCCCTCGGGATTTCCGGAGACCCAGTACTTC.

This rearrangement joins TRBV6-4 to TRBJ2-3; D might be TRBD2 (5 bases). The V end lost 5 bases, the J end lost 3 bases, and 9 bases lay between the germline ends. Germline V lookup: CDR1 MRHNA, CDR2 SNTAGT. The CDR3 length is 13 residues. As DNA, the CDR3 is TGTGCCAGCAGTTTGAGGGAAACAGATACGCAGTATTTT. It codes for CASSLRETDTQYF.

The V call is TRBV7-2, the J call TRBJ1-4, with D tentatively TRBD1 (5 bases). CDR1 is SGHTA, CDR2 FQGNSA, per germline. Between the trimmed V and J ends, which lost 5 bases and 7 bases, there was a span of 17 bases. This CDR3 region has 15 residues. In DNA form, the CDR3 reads TGTGCCAGCAGCCCAGCGGGGGTGTCAGGTGAAAAACTGTTTTTT. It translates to CASSPAGVSGEKLFF.

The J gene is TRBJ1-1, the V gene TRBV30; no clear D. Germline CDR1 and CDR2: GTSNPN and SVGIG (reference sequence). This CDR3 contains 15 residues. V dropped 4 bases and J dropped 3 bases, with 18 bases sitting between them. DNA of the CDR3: TGTGCCTGGAACTCTCCGGCGGCCTTGGACACTGAAGCTTTCTTT. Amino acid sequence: CAWNSPAALDTEAFF. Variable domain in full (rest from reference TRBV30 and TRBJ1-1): SQTIHQWPATLVQPVGSPLSLECTVEGTSNPNLYWYRQAAGRGLQLLFYSVGIGQISSEVPQNLSASRPQDRQFILSSKKLLLSDSGFYLCAWNSPAALDTEAFFGQGTRLTVV.

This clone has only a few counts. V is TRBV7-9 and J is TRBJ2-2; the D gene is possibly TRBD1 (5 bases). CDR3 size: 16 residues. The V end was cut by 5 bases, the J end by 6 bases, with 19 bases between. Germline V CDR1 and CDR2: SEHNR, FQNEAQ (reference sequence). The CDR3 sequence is CASSPRTGSWAGELFF. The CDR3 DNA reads TGTGCCAGCAGCCCAAGAACAGGCTCCTGGGCCGGGGAGCTGTTTTTT.

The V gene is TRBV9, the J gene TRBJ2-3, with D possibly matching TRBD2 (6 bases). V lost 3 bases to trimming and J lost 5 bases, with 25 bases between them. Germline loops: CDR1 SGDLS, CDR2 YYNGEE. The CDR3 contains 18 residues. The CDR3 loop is CASSAPGLQHEQIDTQYF. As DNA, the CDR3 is TGTGCCAGCAGCGCCCCGGGACTTCAACACGAACAGATAGATACGCAGTATTTT.

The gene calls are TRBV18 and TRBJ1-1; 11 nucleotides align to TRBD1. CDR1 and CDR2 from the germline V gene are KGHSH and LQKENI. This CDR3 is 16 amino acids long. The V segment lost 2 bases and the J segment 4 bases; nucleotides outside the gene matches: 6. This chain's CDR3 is CASSPSSGTGGTEAFF. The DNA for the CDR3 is TGTGCCAGCTCACCATCCTCCGGGACAGGGGGCACTGAAGCTTTCTTT.

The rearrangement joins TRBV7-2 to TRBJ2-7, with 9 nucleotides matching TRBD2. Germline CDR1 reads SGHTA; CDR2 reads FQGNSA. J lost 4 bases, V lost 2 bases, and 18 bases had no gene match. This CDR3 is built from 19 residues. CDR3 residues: CASSLFGLASSPAPYEQYF. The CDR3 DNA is TGTGCCAGCAGCTTATTCGGACTAGCGAGTTCCCCCGCCCCGTACGAGCAGTACTTC.

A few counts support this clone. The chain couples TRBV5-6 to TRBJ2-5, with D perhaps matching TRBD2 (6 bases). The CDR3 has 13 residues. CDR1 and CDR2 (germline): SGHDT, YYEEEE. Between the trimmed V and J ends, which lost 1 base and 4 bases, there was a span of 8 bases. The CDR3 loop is CASSLRRGETQYF. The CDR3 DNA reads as TGTGCCAGCAGCTTGCGGCGGGGAGAGACCCAGTACTTC. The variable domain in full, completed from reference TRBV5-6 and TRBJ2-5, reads DAGVTQSPTHLIKTRGQQVTLRCSPKSGHDTVSWYQQALGQGPQFIFQYYEEEERQRGNFPDRFSGHQFPNYSSELNVNALLLGDSALYLCASSLRRGETQYFGPGTRLLVL.

The CDR3 loop reads CASRQGLAGGETQYF. CDR3 coding DNA: TGCGCCAGCAGACAGGGACTAGCGGGGGGAGAGACCCAGTACTTC. The chain uses TRBV5-1 and TRBJ2-5; 15 bases are a match to TRBD2. With V trimmed by 5 bases and J by 4 bases, 3 bases remained unmatched. There are 15 residues in the CDR3. Looked up from germline, CDR1 is SGHRS and CDR2 is YFSETQ.

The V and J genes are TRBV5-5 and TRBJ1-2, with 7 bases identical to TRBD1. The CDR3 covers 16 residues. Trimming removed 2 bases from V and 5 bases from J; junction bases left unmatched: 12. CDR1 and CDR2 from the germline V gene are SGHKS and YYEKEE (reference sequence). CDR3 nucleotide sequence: TGTGCCAGCAGCTTAGAGTTTGGGGACAGTCCTTATGGCTACACCTTC. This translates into CASSLEFGDSPYGYTF.

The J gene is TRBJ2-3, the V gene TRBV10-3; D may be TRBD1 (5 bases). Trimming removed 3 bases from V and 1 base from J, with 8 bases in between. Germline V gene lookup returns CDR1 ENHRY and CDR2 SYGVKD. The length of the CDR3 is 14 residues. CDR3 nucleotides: TGTGCCATCAGTGAAACACAGGGCACAGATACGCAGTATTTT. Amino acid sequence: CAISETQGTDTQYF.